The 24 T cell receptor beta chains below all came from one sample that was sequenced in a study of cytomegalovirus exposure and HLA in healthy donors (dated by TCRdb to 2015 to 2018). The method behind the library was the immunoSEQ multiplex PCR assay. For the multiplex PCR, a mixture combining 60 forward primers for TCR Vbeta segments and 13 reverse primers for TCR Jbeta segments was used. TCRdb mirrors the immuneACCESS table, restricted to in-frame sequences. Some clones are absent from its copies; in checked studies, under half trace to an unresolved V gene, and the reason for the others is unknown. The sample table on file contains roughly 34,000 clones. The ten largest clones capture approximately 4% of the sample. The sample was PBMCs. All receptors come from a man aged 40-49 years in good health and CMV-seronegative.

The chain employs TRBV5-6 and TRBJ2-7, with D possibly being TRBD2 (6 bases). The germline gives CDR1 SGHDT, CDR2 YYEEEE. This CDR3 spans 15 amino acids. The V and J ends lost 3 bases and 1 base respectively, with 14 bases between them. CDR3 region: CASSWVRGGSYEQYF. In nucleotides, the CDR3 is TGTGCCAGCAGCTGGGTTCGGGGAGGTTCCTACGAGCAGTACTTC.

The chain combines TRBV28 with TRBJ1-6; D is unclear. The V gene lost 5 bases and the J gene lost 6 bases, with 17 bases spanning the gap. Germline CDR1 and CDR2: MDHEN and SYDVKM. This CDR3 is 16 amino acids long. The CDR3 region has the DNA TGTGCCAGCAGTCCGTTAACCGACATGCCTAATTCACCCCTCCACTTT. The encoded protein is CASSPLTDMPNSPLHF.

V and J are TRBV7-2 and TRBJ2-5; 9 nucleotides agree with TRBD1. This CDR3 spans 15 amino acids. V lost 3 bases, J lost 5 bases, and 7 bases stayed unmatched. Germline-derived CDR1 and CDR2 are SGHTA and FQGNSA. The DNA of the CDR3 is TGTGCCAGCAGCTTTCAACAGGGGGCCGGTGAGACCCAGTACTTC. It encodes CASSFQQGAGETQYF.

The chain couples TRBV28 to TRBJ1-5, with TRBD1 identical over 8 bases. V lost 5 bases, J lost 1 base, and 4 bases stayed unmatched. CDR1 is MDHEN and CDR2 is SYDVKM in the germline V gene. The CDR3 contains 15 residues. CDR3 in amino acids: CASSPRTGSNQPQHF. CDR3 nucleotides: TGTGCCAGCAGTCCTCGGACAGGGAGCAATCAGCCCCAGCATTTT. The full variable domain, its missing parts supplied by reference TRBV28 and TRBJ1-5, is DVKVTQSSRYLVKRTGEKVFLECVQDMDHENMFWYRQDPGLGLRLIYFSYDVKMKEKGDIPEGYSVSREKKERFSLILESASTNQTSMYLCASSPRTGSNQPQHFGDGTRLSIL.

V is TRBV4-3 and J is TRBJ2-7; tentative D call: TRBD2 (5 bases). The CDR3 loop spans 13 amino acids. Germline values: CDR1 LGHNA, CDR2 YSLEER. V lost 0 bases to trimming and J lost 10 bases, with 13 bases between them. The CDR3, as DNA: TGCGCCAGCAGCCAAGATCATGTCGGGGTTCAGTACTTC. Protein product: CASSQDHVGVQYF.

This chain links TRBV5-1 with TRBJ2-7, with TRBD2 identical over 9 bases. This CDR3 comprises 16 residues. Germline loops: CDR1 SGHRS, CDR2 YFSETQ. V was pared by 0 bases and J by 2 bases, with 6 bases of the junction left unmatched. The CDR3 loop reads CASSLVSSGKPYEQYF. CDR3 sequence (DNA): TGCGCCAGCAGCTTGGTTTCTAGCGGGAAACCCTACGAGCAGTACTTC. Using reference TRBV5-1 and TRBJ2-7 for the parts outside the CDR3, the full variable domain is KAGVTQTPRYLIKTRGQQVTLSCSPISGHRSVSWYQQTPGQGLQFLFEYFSETQRNKGNFPGRFSGRQFSNSRSEMNVSTLELGDSALYLCASSLVSSGKPYEQYFGPGTRLTVT.

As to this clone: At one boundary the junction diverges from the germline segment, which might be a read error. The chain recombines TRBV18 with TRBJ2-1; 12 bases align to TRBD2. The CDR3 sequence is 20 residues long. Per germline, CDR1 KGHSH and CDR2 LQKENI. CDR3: CASSPQRTSGNSYSDNEQFF. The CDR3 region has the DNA TGTGCCAGCTCTCCTCAGAGGACTAGCGGGAATTCTTACTCCGACAATGAGCAGTTCTTC.

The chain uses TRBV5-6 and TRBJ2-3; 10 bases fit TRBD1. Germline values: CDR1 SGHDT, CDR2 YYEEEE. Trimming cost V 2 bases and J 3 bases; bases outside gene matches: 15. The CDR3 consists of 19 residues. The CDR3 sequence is CASSFWGLRDRGGTDTQYF. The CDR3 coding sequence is TGTGCCAGCAGCTTTTGGGGCCTTCGGGACAGGGGCGGGACAGATACGCAGTATTTT.

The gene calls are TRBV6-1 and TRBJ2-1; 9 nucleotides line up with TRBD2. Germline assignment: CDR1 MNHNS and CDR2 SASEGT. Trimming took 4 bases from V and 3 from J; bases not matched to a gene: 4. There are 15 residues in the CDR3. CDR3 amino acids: CASSASSGSYNEQFF. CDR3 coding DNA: TGTGCCAGCAGTGCCAGTAGCGGGAGCTACAATGAGCAGTTCTTC.

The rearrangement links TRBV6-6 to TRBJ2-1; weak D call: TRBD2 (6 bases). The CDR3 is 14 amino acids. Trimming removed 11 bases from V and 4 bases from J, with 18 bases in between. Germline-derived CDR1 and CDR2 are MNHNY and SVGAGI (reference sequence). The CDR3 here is CASRRDFIYNEQFF. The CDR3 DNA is TGTGCCTCGCGGCGGGACTTCATATACAATGAGCAGTTCTTC.

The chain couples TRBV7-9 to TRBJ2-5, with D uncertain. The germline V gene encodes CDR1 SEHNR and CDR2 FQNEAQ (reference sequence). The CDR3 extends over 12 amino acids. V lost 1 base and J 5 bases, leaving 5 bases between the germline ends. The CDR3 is CASSLVRETQYF. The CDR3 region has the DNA TGTGCCAGCAGCTTAGTGCGCGAGACCCAGTACTTC.

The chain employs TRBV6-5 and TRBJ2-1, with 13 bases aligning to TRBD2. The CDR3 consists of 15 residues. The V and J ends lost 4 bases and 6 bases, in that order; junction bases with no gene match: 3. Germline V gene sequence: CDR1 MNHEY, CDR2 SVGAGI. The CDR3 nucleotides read TGTGCCAGCAGTTGGGGACTAGCGGGACGCAATGAGCAGTTCTTC. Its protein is CASSWGLAGRNEQFF.

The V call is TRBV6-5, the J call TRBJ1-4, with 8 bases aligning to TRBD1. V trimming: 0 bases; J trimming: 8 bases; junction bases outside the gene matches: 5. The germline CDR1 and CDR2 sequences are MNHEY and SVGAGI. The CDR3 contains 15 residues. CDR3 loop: CASSYSQQGGEKLFF. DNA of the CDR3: TGTGCCAGCAGTTACTCCCAACAGGGGGGCGAAAAACTGTTTTTT.

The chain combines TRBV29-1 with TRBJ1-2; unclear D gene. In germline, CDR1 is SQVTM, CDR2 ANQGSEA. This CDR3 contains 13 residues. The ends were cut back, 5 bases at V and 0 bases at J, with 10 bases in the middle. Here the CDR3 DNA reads TGCAGCGTTTTGAGAGAATCTAACTATGGCTACACCTTC. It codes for CSVLRESNYGYTF.

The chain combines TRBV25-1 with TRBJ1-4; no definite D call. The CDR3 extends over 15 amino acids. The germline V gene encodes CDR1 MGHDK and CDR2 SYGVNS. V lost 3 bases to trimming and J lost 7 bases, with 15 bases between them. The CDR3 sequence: CASSDHGVLGEKLFF. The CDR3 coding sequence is TGTGCCAGCAGTGACCACGGGGTCTTGGGTGAAAAACTGTTTTTT. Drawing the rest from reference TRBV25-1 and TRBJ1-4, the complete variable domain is EADIYQTPRYLVIGTGKKITLECSQTMGHDKMYWYQQDPGMELHLIHYSYGVNSTEKGDLSSESTVSRIRTEHFPLTLESARPSHTSQYLCASSDHGVLGEKLFFGSGTQLSVL.

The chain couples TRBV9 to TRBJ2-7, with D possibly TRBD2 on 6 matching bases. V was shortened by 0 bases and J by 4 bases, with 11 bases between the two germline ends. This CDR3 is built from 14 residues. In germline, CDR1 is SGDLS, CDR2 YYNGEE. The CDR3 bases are TGTGCCAGCAGCGTAGAATCTAGCGCATACGAGCAGTACTTC. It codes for CASSVESSAYEQYF.

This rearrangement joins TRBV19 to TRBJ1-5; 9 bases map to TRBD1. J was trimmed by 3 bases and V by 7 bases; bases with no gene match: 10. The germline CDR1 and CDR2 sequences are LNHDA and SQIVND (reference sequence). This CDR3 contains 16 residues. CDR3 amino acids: CASIDLGTGYNQPQHF. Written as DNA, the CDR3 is TGTGCCAGTATCGATCTAGGGACAGGGTACAATCAGCCCCAGCATTTT.

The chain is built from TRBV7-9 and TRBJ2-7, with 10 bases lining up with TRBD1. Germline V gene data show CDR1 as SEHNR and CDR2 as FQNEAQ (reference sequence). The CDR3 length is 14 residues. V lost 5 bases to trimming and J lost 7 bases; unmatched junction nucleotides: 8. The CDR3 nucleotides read TGTGCCAGCAGCCCAGACAGGGGGCGCGGAGAGCAGTACTTC. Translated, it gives CASSPDRGRGEQYF. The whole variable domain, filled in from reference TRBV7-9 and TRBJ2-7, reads DTGVSQNPRHKITKRGQNVTFRCDPISEHNRLYWYRQTLGQGPEFLTYFQNEAQLEKSRLLSDRFSAERPKGSFSTLEIQRTEQGDSAMYLCASSPDRGRGEQYFGPGTRLTVT.

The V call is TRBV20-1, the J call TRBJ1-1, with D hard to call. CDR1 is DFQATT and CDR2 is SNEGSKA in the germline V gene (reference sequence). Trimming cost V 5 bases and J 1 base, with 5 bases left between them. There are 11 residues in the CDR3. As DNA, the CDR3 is TGCAGTGCTTCTCCGAACACTGAAGCTTTCTTT. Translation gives CSASPNTEAFF.

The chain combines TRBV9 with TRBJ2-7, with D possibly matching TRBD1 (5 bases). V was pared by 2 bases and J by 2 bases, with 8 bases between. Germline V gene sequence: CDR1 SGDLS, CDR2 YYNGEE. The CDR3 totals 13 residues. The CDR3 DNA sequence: TGTGCCAGCAGCGTCGACAGTCCCTACGAGCAGTACTTC. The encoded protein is CASSVDSPYEQYF.

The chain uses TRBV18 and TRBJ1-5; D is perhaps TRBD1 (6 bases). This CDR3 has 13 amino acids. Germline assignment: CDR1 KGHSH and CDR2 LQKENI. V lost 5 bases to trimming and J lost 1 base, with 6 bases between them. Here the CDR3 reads CASSRGSNQPQHF. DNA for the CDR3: TGTGCCAGCTCAAGGGGGAGCAATCAGCCCCAGCATTTT.

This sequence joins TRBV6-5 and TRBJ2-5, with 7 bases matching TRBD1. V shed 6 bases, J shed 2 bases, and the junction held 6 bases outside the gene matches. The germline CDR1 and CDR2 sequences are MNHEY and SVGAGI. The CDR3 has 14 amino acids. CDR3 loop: CASSNPGQQETQYF. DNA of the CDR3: TGTGCCAGCAGCAACCCGGGACAGCAAGAGACCCAGTACTTC.

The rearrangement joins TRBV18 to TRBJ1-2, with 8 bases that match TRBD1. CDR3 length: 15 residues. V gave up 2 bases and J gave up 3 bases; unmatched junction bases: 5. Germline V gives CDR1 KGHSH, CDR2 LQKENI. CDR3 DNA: TGTGCCAGCTCACCAAGGCAGGGGGCCGACTATGGCTACACCTTC. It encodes CASSPRQGADYGYTF.

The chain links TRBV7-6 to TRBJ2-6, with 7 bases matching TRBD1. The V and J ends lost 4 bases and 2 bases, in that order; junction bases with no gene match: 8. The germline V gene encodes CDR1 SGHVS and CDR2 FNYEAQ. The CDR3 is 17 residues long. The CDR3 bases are TGTGCCAGCAGCTCGCGACAGGGATCCCCTGGGGCCAACGTCCTGACTTTC. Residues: CASSSRQGSPGANVLTF.